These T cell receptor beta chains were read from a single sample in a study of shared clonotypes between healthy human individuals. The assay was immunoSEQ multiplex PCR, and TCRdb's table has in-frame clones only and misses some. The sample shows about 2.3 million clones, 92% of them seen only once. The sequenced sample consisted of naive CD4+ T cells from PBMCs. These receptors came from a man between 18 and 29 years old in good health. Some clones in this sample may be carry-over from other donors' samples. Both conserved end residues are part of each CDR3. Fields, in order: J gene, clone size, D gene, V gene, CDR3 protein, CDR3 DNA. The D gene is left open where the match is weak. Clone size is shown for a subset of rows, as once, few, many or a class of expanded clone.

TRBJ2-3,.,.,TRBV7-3,CASSPTGQTDTQYF,TGTGCCAGCAGCCCAACGGGACAAACAGATACGCAGTATTTT
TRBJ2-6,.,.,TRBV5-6,CASSVSSGANVLTF,TGTGCCAGCAGCGTAAGCTCTGGGGCCAACGTCCTGACTTTC
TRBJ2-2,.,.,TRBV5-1,CASSRDPAGELFF,TGCGCCAGCAGCCGGGACCCGGCCGGGGAGCTGTTTTTT
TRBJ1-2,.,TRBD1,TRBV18,CASSLSGTAFNYGYTF,TGTGCCAGCTCACTTAGTGGGACAGCCTTTAACTATGGCTACACCTTC
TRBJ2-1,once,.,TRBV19,CATSDGGAEDEQFF,TGTGCCACTTCGGATGGGGGGGCCGAAGATGAGCAGTTCTTC
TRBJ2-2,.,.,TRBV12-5,CASSTGLNTGELFF,TGTGCTAGTTCCACAGGGTTAAACACCGGGGAGCTGTTTTTT
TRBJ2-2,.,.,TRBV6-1,CACRWQGLTGELFF,TGTGCCTGTCGATGGCAGGGCCTCACCGGGGAGCTGTTTTTT
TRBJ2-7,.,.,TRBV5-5,CASSLVRRSYEQYF,TGTGCCAGCAGCTTGGTTCGGAGGTCCTACGAGCAGTACTTC
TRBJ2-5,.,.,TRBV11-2,CASSLYYPKETQYF,TGTGCCAGCAGCCTTTACTACCCCAAAGAGACCCAGTACTTC
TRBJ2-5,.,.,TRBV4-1,CASSQDYRRGLGETQYF,TGCGCCAGCAGCCAAGATTATCGGAGGGGGCTCGGAGAGACCCAGTACTTC
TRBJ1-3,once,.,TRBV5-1,CASTLRPGNTIYF,TGCGCCAGCACCCTACGACCTGGAAACACCATATATTTT
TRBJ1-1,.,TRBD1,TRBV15,CATSPRTGGLTEAFF,TGTGCCACCAGCCCCCGGACAGGGGGCTTGACTGAAGCTTTCTTT
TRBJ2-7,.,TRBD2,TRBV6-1,CASSVRGGSYEQYF,TGTGCCAGCAGTGTAAGAGGCGGGAGCTACGAGCAGTACTTC
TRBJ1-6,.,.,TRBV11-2,CASSPHRNSPLHF,TGTGCCAGCAGCCCCCACAGAAATTCACCCCTCCACTTT
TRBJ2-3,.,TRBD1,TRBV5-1,CASSWGQGGGTDTQYF,TGCGCCAGCAGCTGGGGACAGGGGGGGGGCACAGATACGCAGTATTTT
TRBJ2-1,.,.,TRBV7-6,CASSLRTFGNEQFF,TGTGCCAGCAGCTTAAGAACTTTTGGTAATGAGCAGTTCTTC
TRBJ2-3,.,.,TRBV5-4,CASSLGAHQGADTQYF,TGTGCCAGCAGCTTGGGGGCCCACCAGGGAGCAGATACGCAGTATTTT
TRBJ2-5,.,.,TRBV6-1,CASSEGGGGETQYF,TGTGCCAGCAGTGAAGGAGGGGGGGGAGAGACCCAGTACTTC
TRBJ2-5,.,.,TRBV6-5,CASSPPRAETQYF,TGTGCCAGCAGCCCACCCCGAGCGGAGACCCAGTACTTC
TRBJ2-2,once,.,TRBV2,CASSEDNTGELFF,TGTGCCAGCAGTGAGGATAACACCGGGGAGCTGTTTTTT